This T cell receptor beta chain was observed in a study of shared T cell receptors in the human thymus. The table came from immunoSEQ multiplex PCR; TCRdb's copy has only in-frame clones and leaves some out. The data hold roughly 550,000 clones, with 70% to 80% observed a single time. The germline V gene encodes CDR1 SQVTM and CDR2 ANQGSEA. V lost 6 bases and J lost 4, with 20 bases in between. The CDR3 loop spans 15 amino acids. In addition, the sample was reused for a study of human thymus T cells. That publication notes: Corrective surgery for congenital heart defects was being performed on the healthy Finnish infants who were the donors. Thymus was obtained from resections taken during corrective heart surgery. Unrelated individuals were reported by related research to share highly overlapping thymic repertoires.

The sequenced material came from thymocytes. The clonotype comes from a boy younger than two with a congenital heart defect. V gene TRBV29-1 combines with J gene TRBJ2-3; no clear D. The CDR3 DNA is TGCAGCGTGGGCGACCCGTACCGTAATGCAGATACGCAGTATTTT. It codes for CSVGDPYRNADTQYF.